This T cell receptor (beta chain) was recovered during a study of blood T cells in healthy people across ages. Whole-study context: Capture by template switching was about one barcoded beta molecule per two T cells. Study-wide points: A greater number of naive CD4+ cells and higher diversity distinguished long-lived donors from aged donors.

The CDR3 consists of 15 residues. The V segment lost 3 bases and the J segment 0 bases; nucleotides outside the gene matches: 5. Germline CDR1 is SGHRS and CDR2 is YFSETQ. The authors ran a second PCR of about 7 to 12 cycles using a sample-barcoded 5' primer and a J-beta primer mix. TCRdb called the 5' RACE reads again in MiXCR, with one record for every CDR3 protein. The sample has about 770,000 distinct CDR3 sequences; 40% to 50% are singletons. In regard to this clonotype: Its antigen is currently unknown.

This TCR was sampled from a man in his 60s in good health. The specimen sequenced was blood. The gene calls are TRBV5-1 and TRBJ1-1, with 7 nucleotides matching TRBD1. The CDR3 DNA is TGCGCCAGCAGCTCCGGAGGGACAGTGAACACTGAAGCTTTCTTT. This gives the protein CASSSGGTVNTEAFF.